Below are 8 T cell receptor beta chains sequenced from a single sample in a study of response to subunit inactivated influenza vaccine. TCRdb independently ran MiXCR on the RT-PCR reads; one entry per CDR3 protein. Of around 760,000 distinct CDR3 sequences listed, about 14% are singletons. Sequencing was performed on PBMCs from blood, taken around 14 days before vaccination. All receptors come from a man aged 50 to 59 who received an inactivated influenza vaccine.

This clonotype showed up just a few times. The chain has TRBV7-6 and TRBJ2-5; D possibly uses TRBD1 or TRBD2 (5 bases each). CDR3 size: 15 residues. With 5 bases removed from V and 5 bases from J, the gap between germline ends came to 18 bases. CDR1 is SGHVS and CDR2 is FNYEAQ in the germline V gene. The CDR3 nucleotides read TGTGCCAGCAGCCCCGGGACCTCTTTCAGGGAGACCCAGTACTTC. It yields the protein CASSPGTSFRETQYF.

This rearrangement joins TRBV15 to TRBJ1-1; D is uncertain. CDR3 length equals 14 residues. Trimming cost V 5 bases and J 0 bases, with 10 bases left between them. CDR1 is LNHNV, CDR2 YYDKDF, per germline (reference sequence). This CDR3 is CATSGSTLNTEAFF. CDR3 DNA: TGTGCCACCAGCGGCAGCACCCTGAACACTGAAGCTTTCTTT.

The table lists this clonotype with a few counts. V gene TRBV15 combines with J gene TRBJ2-4; the D call may be TRBD1 or TRBD2 (6 bases each). There are 18 residues in the CDR3. V gave up 3 bases and J gave up 0 bases, with 18 bases separating them. The V gene's germline CDR1 is LNHNV and CDR2 YYDKDF (reference sequence). CDR3 loop: CATSSLEGGAGAKNIQYF. CDR3 nucleotide sequence: TGTGCCACCAGCAGTCTGGAGGGGGGCGCGGGAGCCAAAAACATTCAGTACTTC.

This clonotype appeared a few times. This chain connects TRBV20-1 to TRBJ2-7; possible D gene TRBD1, 6 bases. In germline, CDR1 is DFQATT, CDR2 SNEGSKA (reference sequence). The V gene lost 4 bases and the J gene lost 2 bases, with 15 bases spanning the gap. The CDR3 extends over 14 amino acids. CDR3 loop: CSANPGARTYEQYF. The CDR3 bases are TGCAGTGCTAACCCAGGGGCAAGGACCTACGAGCAGTACTTC.

This clonotype appeared a few times. The chain combines TRBV11-1 with TRBJ2-1; TRBD2 aligns across 8 bases. Losses at the gene ends were 0 bases for V and 0 bases for J; bases not matched to a gene: 10. This CDR3 comprises 19 residues. The germline V gene encodes CDR1 SGHAT and CDR2 FQDESV (reference sequence). The chain's CDR3 is CASSLAGVAGGISYNEQFF. As DNA, the CDR3 is TGTGCCAGCAGCTTAGCGGGGGTCGCGGGGGGCATCTCCTACAATGAGCAGTTCTTC.

The V and J genes are TRBV6-1 and TRBJ2-5; D is perhaps TRBD1 (5 bases). This CDR3 region has 12 residues. The V gene lost 5 bases and the J gene lost 5 bases, with 9 bases spanning the gap. Germline V lookup: CDR1 MNHNS, CDR2 SASEGT. CDR3 DNA: TGTGCCAGCAGTAACTGGGGCGAGACCCAGTACTTC. This codes for CASSNWGETQYF.

This clonotype has just a few counts. V and J are TRBV20-1 and TRBJ1-1; TRBD1 agrees at 7 bases. There are 13 residues in the CDR3. After removal of 5 bases from V and 7 bases from J, the junction contained 10 bases not matched to a gene. In germline, CDR1 is DFQATT, CDR2 SNEGSKA (reference sequence). The CDR3 protein is CSALHTQGFEAFF. For the CDR3, the DNA is TGCAGTGCTCTACATACACAGGGGTTTGAAGCTTTCTTT.

The chain joins TRBV9 to TRBJ1-4; 7 positions match TRBD1. Unmatched junction bases numbered 8, after V lost 4 bases and J lost 2 bases. Germline values: CDR1 SGDLS, CDR2 YYNGEE. The CDR3 sequence is 16 residues long. The CDR3 DNA is TGTGCCAGCAGCCCTCGGACAGGTGGGACTAATGAAAAACTGTTTTTT. Translated: CASSPRTGGTNEKLFF. Full variable domain (missing parts from reference TRBV9 and TRBJ1-4): DSGVTQTPKHLITATGQRVTLRCSPRSGDLSVYWYQQSLDQGLQFLIQYYNGEERAKGNILERFSAQQFPDLHSELNLSSLELGDSALYFCASSPRTGGTNEKLFFGSGTQLSVL.